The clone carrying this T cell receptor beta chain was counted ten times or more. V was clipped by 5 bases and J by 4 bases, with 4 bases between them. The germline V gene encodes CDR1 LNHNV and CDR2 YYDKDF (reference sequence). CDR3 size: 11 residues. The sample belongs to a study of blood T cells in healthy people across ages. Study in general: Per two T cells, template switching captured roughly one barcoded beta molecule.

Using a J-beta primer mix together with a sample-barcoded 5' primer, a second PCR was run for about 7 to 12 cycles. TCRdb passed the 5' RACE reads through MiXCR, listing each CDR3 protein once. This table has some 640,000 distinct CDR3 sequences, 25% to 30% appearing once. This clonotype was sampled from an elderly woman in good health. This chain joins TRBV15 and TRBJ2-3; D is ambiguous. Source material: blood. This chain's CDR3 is CATSVSDTQYF. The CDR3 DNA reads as TGTGCCACCAGCGTGTCAGATACGCAGTATTTT.